The following is a T cell receptor (beta chain) sequence with its context. These data originate in a study of shared clonotypes between healthy human individuals. Trimming shortened V by 8 bases and J by 3 bases, and 10 bases separated the two germline ends. Germline-derived CDR1 and CDR2 are LGHNA and YSLEER. The CDR3 sequence is 12 residues long. In the original workflow: Without quality scores, immunoSEQ junctional reads could not be filtered like full-length reads. Using immunoSEQ multiplex PCR, the repertoire was profiled, and TCRdb retains in-frame clones only, with some absent. D and trimming come from the DNA, and the V and J calls and clone size come from that table. Of roughly 2.4 million clones in the sample, approximately 94% were seen once.

The V and J genes are TRBV4-3 and TRBJ1-1; D is ambiguous. The sequence came from a young man in good health. The sample was naive CD4+ T cells sorted from blood. Subset defined: CD45RA+ positively selected. The CDR3, as DNA: TGCGCCAGCTCCGGCCAGTACACTGAAGCTTTCTTT. Its protein is CASSGQYTEAFF.